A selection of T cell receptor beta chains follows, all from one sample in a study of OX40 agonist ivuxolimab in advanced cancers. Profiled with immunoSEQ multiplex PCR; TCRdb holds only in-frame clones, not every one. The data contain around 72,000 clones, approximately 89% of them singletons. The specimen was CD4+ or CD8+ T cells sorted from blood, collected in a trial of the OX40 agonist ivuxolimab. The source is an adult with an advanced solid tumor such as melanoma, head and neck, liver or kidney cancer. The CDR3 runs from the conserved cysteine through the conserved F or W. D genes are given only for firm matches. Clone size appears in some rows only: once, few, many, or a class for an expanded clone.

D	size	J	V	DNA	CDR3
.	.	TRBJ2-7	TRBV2	TGTGCCAGCAGTGAATTAGCGCTCTCCTACGAGCAGTACTTC	CASSELALSYEQYF
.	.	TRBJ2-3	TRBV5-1	TGCGCCAGCAGGGCGGCGGAGGCAGATACGCAGTATTTT	CASRAAEADTQYF
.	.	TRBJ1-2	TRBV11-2	TGTGCCAGCAGCTCCAATTATGGCTACACCTTC	CASSSNYGYTF
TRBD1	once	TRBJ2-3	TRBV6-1	TGTGCCAGCAGGACAGGGGGCACAGATACGCAGTATTTT	CASRTGGTDTQYF
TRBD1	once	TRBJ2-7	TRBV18	TGTGCCAGCTCGCCTACTAGGGACAGGGACTCCTACGAGCAGTACTTC	CASSPTRDRDSYEQYF
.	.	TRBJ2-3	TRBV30	TGTGCCTGGAGTTGGGGGAGCACAGATACGCAGTATTTT	CAWSWGSTDTQYF
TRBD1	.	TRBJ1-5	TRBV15	TGTGCCACCAGCAGCAAGCAGGGGGCGGCTCAGCCCCAGCATTTT	CATSSKQGAAQPQHF
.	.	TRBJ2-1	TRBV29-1	TGCAGCGTTGGAATAGGCAGGTCCTTTTACAATGAGCAGTTCTTC	CSVGIGRSFYNEQFF
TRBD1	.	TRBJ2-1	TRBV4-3	TGCGCCAGCAGCCGGGGACAGGGGTACGGCGAGCAGTTCTTC	CASSRGQGYGEQFF
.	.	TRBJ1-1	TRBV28	TGTGCCAGCAGCCTTTGGAGGGCAGGAACTTTCTTT	CASSLWRAGTFF
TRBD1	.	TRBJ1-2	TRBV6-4	TGTGCCAGCAGTGACTCCCGTGACAGGGCTATTGACTATGGCTACACCTTC	CASSDSRDRAIDYGYTF
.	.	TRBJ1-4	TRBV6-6	TGTGCCAGCGCGGACACCCCAACTAATGAAAAACTGTTTTTT	CASADTPTNEKLFF
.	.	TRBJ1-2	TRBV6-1	TGTGCCAGCAGCAAGGAGGGCTATGGCTACACCTTC	CASSKEGYGYTF
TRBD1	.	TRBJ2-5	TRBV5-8	TGTGCCAGCAGCTTGCAGGACAGGGGGATGGAGACCCAGTACTTC	CASSLQDRGMETQYF
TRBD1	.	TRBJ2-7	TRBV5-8	TGTGCCAGCAGCTTGGGGGACAGGGGGACCTACGAGCAGTACTTC	CASSLGDRGTYEQYF
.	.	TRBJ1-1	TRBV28	TGTGCCAGCAGTTTTGGGGCCGGGGGAACTGAAGCTTTCTTT	CASSFGAGGTEAFF
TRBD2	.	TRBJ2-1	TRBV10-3	TGTGCCATCAGTGTCGGGGTAGCGGGAGGTGAGAATGAGCAGTTCTTC	CAISVGVAGGENEQFF
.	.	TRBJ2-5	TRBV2	TGTGCCAGCAGTTCGACAGGGGAGGGGGAGACCCAGTACTTC	CASSSTGEGETQYF
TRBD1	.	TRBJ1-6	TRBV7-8	TGTGCCAGCAGCTTAGTGGCAGGGGGCAATAATTCACCCCTCCACTTT	CASSLVAGGNNSPLHF
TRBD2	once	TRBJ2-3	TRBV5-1	TGCGCCAGCAGCTCCGGGACTACGGGGGGAGATACGCAGTATTTT	CASSSGTTGGDTQYF
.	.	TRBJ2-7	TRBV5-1	TGCGCCAGCAGCTTGGAGGGGTATCCTACGACGCAGTACTTC	CASSLEGYPTTQYF
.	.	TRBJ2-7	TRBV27	TGTGCCACCGACTACGAGCAGTACTTC	CATDYEQYF
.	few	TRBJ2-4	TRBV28	TGTGCCAGCAGCTCCCCCGGCCTCCGAGTAGCCAAAAACATTCAGTACTTC	CASSSPGLRVAKNIQYF
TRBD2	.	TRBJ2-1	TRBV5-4	TGTGCCAGCAGCGAACAGGGACTAGCGGCCCGCAGTGAGCAGTTCTTC	CASSEQGLAARSEQFF
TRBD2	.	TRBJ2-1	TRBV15	TGTGCCACCAGCAGAGGAGGGGGACTAGCGGGAGCTCAGTTCTTC	CATSRGGGLAGAQFF
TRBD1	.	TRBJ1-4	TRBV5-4	TGTGCCAGCAGCTCGACAGGGGCCGAGGAAAAACTGTTTTTT	CASSSTGAEEKLFF
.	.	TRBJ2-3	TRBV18	TGTGCCAGCTCACCACCTAGCTCGGCAGATACGCAGTATTTT	CASSPPSSADTQYF